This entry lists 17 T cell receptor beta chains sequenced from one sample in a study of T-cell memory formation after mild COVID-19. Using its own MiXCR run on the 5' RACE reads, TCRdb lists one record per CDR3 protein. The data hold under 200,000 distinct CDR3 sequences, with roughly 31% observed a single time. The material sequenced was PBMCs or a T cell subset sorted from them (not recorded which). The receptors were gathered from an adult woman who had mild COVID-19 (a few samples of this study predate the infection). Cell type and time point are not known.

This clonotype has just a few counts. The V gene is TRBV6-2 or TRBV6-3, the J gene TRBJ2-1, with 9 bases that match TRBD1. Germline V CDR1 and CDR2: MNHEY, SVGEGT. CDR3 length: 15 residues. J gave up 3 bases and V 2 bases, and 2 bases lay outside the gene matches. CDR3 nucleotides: TGTGCCAGCAGTTACGGGGGACAGGGCTACAATGAGCAGTTCTTC. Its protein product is CASSYGGQGYNEQFF.

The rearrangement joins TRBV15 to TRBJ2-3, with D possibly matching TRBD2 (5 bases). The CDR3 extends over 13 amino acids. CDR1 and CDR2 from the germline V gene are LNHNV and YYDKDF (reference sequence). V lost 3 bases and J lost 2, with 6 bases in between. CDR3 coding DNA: TGTGCCACCAGCAGGGACTTCACAGATACGCAGTATTTT. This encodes CATSRDFTDTQYF.

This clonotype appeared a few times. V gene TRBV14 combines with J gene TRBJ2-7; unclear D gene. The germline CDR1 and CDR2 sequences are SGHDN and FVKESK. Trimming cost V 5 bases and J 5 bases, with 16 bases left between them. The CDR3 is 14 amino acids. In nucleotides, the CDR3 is TGTGCCAGCAGCATCTGGGGATTCCGGCACGAGCAGTACTTC. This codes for CASSIWGFRHEQYF.

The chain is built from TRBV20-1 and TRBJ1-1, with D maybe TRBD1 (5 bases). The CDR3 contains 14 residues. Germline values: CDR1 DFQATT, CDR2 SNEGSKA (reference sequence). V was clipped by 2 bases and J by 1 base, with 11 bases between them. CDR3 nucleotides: TGCAGTGCTAGACTTCAAGACAGGAACACTGAAGCTTTCTTT. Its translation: CSARLQDRNTEAFF.

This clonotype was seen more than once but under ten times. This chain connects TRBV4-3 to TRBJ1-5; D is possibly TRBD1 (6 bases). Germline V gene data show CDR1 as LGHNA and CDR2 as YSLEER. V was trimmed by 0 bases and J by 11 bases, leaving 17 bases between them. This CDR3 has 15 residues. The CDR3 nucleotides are TGCGCCAGCAGCCAAGATCACGGAGGGGGGAGAACCCAGCATTTT. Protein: CASSQDHGGGRTQHF.

CDR3: CASSKRYSNQPQHF. CDR3 sequence (DNA): TGTGCCAGCAGTAAGCGGTATAGCAATCAGCCCCAGCATTTT. This chain uses TRBV12-3 or TRBV12-4 with TRBJ1-5; D is unclear. Between the trimmed V and J ends, which lost 5 bases and 0 bases, there was a span of 8 bases. The CDR3 has 14 residues.

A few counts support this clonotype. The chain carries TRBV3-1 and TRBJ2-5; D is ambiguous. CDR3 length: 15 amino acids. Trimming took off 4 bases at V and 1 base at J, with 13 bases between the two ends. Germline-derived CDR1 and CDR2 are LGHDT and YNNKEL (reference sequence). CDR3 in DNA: TGTGCCAGCAGCCCCTGGTTACAAGCCCAAGAGACCCAGTACTTC. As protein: CASSPWLQAQETQYF.

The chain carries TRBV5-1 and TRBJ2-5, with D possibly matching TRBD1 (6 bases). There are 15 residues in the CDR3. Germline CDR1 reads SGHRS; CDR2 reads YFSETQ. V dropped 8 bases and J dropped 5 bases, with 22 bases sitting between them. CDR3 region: CASKVMPGARETQYF. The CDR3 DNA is TGCGCCAGTAAGGTTATGCCAGGGGCGAGGGAGACCCAGTACTTC.

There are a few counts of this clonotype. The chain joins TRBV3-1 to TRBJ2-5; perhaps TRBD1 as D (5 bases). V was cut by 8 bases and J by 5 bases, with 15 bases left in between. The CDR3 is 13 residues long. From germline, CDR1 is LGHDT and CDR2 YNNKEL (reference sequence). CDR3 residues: CASEPVGQETQYF. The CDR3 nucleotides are TGTGCCAGCGAACCCGTGGGGCAGGAGACCCAGTACTTC.

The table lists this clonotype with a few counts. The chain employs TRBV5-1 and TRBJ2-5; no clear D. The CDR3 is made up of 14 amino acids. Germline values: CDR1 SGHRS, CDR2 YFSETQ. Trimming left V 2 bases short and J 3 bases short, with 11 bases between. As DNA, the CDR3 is TGCGCCAGCAGCTTATTCGGGCCGGAAGAGACCCAGTACTTC. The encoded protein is CASSLFGPEETQYF. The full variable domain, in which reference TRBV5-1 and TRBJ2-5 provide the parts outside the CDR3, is KAGVTQTPRYLIKTRGQQVTLSCSPISGHRSVSWYQQTPGQGLQFLFEYFSETQRNKGNFPGRFSGRQFSNSRSEMNVSTLELGDSALYLCASSLFGPEETQYFGPGTRLLVL.

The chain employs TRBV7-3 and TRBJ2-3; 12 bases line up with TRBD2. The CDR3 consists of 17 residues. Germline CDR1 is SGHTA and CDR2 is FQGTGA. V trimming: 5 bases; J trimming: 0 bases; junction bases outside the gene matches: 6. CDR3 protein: CASSPGTSGPSTDTQYF. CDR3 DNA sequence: TGTGCCAGCAGCCCTGGGACTAGCGGGCCTAGCACAGATACGCAGTATTTT. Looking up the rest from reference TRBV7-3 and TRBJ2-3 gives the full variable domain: GAGVSQTPSNKVTEKGKYVELRCDPISGHTALYWYRQSLGQGPEFLIYFQGTGAADDSGLPNDRFFAVRPEGSVSTLKIQRTERGDSAVYLCASSPGTSGPSTDTQYFGPGTRLTVL.

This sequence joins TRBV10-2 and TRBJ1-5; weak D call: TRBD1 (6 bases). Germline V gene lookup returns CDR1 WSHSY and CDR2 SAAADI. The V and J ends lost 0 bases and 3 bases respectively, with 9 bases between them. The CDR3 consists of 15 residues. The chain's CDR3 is CASSESGGANQPQHF. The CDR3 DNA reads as TGCGCCAGCAGTGAGTCGGGGGGGGCCAATCAGCCCCAGCATTTT.

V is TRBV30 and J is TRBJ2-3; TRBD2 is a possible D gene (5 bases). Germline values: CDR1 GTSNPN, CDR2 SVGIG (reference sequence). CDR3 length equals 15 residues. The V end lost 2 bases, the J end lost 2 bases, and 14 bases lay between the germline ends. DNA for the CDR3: TGTGCCTGGAGTCGTGGAGGTACTCCCACAGATACGCAGTATTTT. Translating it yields CAWSRGGTPTDTQYF.

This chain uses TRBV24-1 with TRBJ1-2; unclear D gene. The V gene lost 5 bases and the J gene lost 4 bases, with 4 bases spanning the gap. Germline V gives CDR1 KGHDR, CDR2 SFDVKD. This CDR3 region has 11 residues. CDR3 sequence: CATSGSYGYTF. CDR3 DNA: TGTGCCACCAGTGGGAGCTATGGCTACACCTTC.

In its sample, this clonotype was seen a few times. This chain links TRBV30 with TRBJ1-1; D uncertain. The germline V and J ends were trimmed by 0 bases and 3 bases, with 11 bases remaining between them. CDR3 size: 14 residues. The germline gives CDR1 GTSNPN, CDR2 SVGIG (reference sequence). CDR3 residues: CAWSVKGPYTEAFF. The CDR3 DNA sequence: TGTGCCTGGAGTGTAAAGGGTCCATACACTGAAGCTTTCTTT.

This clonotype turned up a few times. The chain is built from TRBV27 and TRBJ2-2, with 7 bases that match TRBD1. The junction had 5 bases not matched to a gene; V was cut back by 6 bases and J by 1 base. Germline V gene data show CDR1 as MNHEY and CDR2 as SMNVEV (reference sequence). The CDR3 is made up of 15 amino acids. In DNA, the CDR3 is TGTGCCAGCAGGCCCAGGGGGTTGAACACCGGGGAGCTGTTTTTT. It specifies CASRPRGLNTGELFF.

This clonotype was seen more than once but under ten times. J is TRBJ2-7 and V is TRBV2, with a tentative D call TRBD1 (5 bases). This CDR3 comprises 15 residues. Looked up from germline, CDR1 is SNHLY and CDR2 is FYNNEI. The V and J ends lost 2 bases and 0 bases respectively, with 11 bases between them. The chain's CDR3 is CASSEQGSVSYEQYF. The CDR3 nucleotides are TGTGCCAGCAGTGAACAGGGATCTGTCTCCTACGAGCAGTACTTC.